This T cell receptor beta chain is from a study of OX40 agonist ivuxolimab in advanced cancers. Study-level results: Compared with others, partial responders at 0.1-3.0 mg/kg displayed clonal expansion among the lowest.

The CDR3 is 18 amino acids. CDR1 is SGHNT and CDR2 is YYREEE in the germline V gene (reference sequence). Trimming removed 5 bases from V and 0 bases from J, with 20 bases in between. This clone has just one count. The target antigen is unknown. Produced via immunoSEQ multiplex PCR; TCRdb's table is partial and in-frame only. The table lists tens of thousands of clones, 75% to 90% of them singletons. The specimen was CD4+ or CD8+ T cells sorted from blood, collected in a trial of the OX40 agonist ivuxolimab. The chain is built from TRBV5-4 and TRBJ1-4, with TRBD1 as a possible D gene (6 bases). The TCR was taken from an adult with an advanced solid tumor such as melanoma, head and neck, liver or kidney cancer. For the CDR3, the DNA is TGTGCCAGCAGTTTGTTTCAGGGGTCTACGGCAACTAATGAAAAACTGTTTTTT. Amino acid sequence: CASSLFQGSTATNEKLFF.